This TCR beta chain was sequenced during a study of shared clonotypes between healthy human individuals. Germline V gene sequence: CDR1 WSHSY, CDR2 SAAADI. J lost 7 bases, V lost 6 bases, and 10 bases had no gene match. CDR3 length equals 17 residues. Assay used: immunoSEQ multiplex PCR; TCRdb lists only in-frame clones, some missing. This sample carries roughly 700,000 clones, roughly 87% of them seen once, and the ten largest clones take about 33%. The chain joins TRBV10-2 to TRBJ2-1; TRBD2 aligns across 15 bases. The sequence came from a man aged 18 to 30 in good health. Some clones in this sample may be carry-over from other donors' samples. Source material: memory CD8+ T cells from PBMCs. Subset in this sample: CD45RO+ cells pooled with CCR7-negative TemRA cells. The CDR3 DNA reads TGCGCCAGCAGGAGCGGACTAGCGGGAGGGCCCAGGAATGAGCAGTTCTTC. Translated, it gives CASRSGLAGGPRNEQFF.